This T cell receptor beta chain was recovered during a study of blood T cell repertoires in COVID-19. The CDR3 runs 15 residues. This table comes from immunoSEQ multiplex PCR, and its TCRdb copy is limited to in-frame clones, with some not included. The repertoire holds 100,000 to 150,000 clones, 69% seen once, with roughly 2% in the top ten. The sequence was collected from a woman between 70 and 85 years old with acute or convalescent COVID-19. V is TRBV21-1 and J is TRBJ2-7; no check of the table's D call, TRBD2, against the DNA was made. TRBV21-1 is annotated as a pseudogene. Sequenced input: peripheral blood. The CDR3 DNA reads as TGTGCCAGCAGCAAGGGACTAGCGGGCCCCAACGAGCAGTACTTC. This translates into CASSKGLAGPNEQYF.